One T cell receptor beta chain is described in this entry. Its antigen is unidentified. These data come from a study of T cells in Graves' hyperthyroidism and ophthalmopathy. Study in general: Sampling of peripheral blood happened at initial diagnosis, prior to any treatment. Points from the study as a whole: Blood also showed most of the thyroid clonotypes that were expanded above 0.001.

If no ophthalmopathy progression occurred within 18 months, Graves' hyperthyroidism was stable. RNA transcripts yielded amplified TCR beta CDR3 regions. With the HTBI primer set, the TCR CDR3 went through a first round of RT-PCR. TCRdb ran MiXCR on the multiplex PCR reads and lists one entry per CDR3 protein. Of about 840,000 distinct CDR3 sequences listed, about two fifths were seen once; the top ten hold around 10%. CDR1 and CDR2 from the germline V gene are SGHRS and YFSETQ. V dropped 4 bases and J dropped 6 bases, with 26 bases sitting between them. The CDR3 contains 18 residues. The receptor comes from a man younger than 30 with Graves' hyperthyroidism. The rearrangement joins TRBV5-1 to TRBJ1-5, with unresolved D. Sample: blood. CDR3 loop: CASSLSPGPLFWGQPQHF. The CDR3 DNA reads as TGCGCCAGCAGCCTTTCCCCGGGCCCTCTCTTTTGGGGTCAGCCCCAGCATTTT.